Below, one T cell receptor beta chain is given with its context. Its cognate antigen is unknown. With V trimmed by 7 bases and J by 3 bases, 5 bases remained unmatched. Germline V lookup: CDR1 MNHEY, CDR2 SVGAGI. CDR3 length: 14 amino acids. This record belongs to a study of post-analysis software for immune sequencing data. Findings of the study overall: Among 5 or 6 TRBV segments more frequent in patients than controls were TRBV5-6, TRBV5-1 and TRBV20-1.

The library was made from cDNA and included unique molecular identifiers. Between about 0.85 and 11 million T cells gave rise to approximately 520,000 cDNA molecules. MiXCR, applied by TCRdb to the PCR reads, yields one record per CDR3 protein. The data contain hundreds of thousands of distinct CDR3 sequences, about 50% of them singletons. The TCR originated in a girl between 10 and 17 years old with multiple sclerosis. Sequenced input: blood. V and J are TRBV6-5 and TRBJ2-3, with 9 nucleotides matching TRBD2. For the CDR3, the DNA is TGTGCCAGCACGCGGACTAGCGCGACAGATACGCAGTATTTT. Translating gives CASTRTSATDTQYF.